The rows below give T cell receptor beta chains drawn from one sample of a study of blood T cells in healthy people across ages. TCRdb re-called the 5' RACE reads through MiXCR, storing one row per CDR3 protein. The sample contains approximately 1,000,000 distinct CDR3 sequences, approximately 38% of which appear only once. Sample: blood. These receptors were taken from a man aged 18 to 29 in good health. The CDR3 runs from the conserved cysteine through the conserved F or W. The order of the fields is J gene, D gene, V gene, clone size, CDR3 DNA, CDR3 protein. D genes are given only for firm matches. Not all rows give a size; the values are once, few, many and, for expanded clones, a class.

J: TRBJ2-2
D: TRBD1
V: TRBV5-1
size: .
DNA: TGCGCCAGCAGCAACAGGGGTTTCGGCACCGGGGAGCTGTTTTTT
CDR3: CASSNRGFGTGELFF

J: TRBJ2-7
D: TRBD1
V: TRBV6-6
size: .
DNA: TGTGCCAGCACCACTAGGGGTGGGACAGGGGGAACCTACGAGCAGTACTTC
CDR3: CASTTRGGTGGTYEQYF

J: TRBJ1-5
D: TRBD1
V: TRBV9
size: .
DNA: TGTGCCAGCAGCCCCGGGGACAGGGATAATCAGCCCCAGCATTTT
CDR3: CASSPGDRDNQPQHF

J: TRBJ2-7
D: TRBD1
V: TRBV7-2
size: .
DNA: TGTGCCAGCAGCCCCCCGTTGAGGGGGCAGGATGAGCAGTACTTC
CDR3: CASSPPLRGQDEQYF

J: TRBJ2-1
D: .
V: TRBV24-1
size: .
DNA: TGTGCCACCAGTGATTCAAATCCGGGACCAAACAATGAGCAGATCTTC
CDR3: CATSDSNPGPNNEQIF

J: TRBJ2-1
D: TRBD1
V: TRBV5-1
size: .
DNA: TGCGCCAGCAGTTCCAAACAGGGGGGATTTAATGAGCAGTTCTTC
CDR3: CASSSKQGGFNEQFF

J: TRBJ2-5
D: TRBD2
V: TRBV7-2
size: .
DNA: TGTGCCAGCAGCCTTGTCGGCGGGGGGGTCCAAGAGACCCAGTACTTC
CDR3: CASSLVGGGVQETQYF

J: TRBJ1-4
D: TRBD1
V: TRBV7-2
size: few
DNA: TGTGCCAGCAGCTTAGTGGGACAGGGGGAAAAACTGTTTTTT
CDR3: CASSLVGQGEKLFF

J: TRBJ1-1
D: .
V: TRBV12-3/TRBV12-4
size: few
DNA: TGTGCCAGCAGTCCCCAGGCGAGAGAAGCTTTCTTT
CDR3: CASSPQAREAFF

J: TRBJ2-7
D: .
V: TRBV5-1
size: few
DNA: TGCGCCAGCACCGAAAACGGACTAACCTACGAGCAGTACTTC
CDR3: CASTENGLTYEQYF

J: TRBJ2-3
D: .
V: TRBV6-4
size: .
DNA: TGTGCCAGCAAGGGTACAGGGTCGGCAGATACGCAGTATTTT
CDR3: CASKGTGSADTQYF

J: TRBJ1-5
D: .
V: TRBV10-3
size: .
DNA: TGTGCCATCAGTGAGTCCGGCAATCAGCCCCAGCATTTT
CDR3: CAISESGNQPQHF

J: TRBJ2-5
D: .
V: TRBV2
size: .
DNA: TGTGCCAGCAGTAGCGACGGGGAAGAGACCCAGTACTTC
CDR3: CASSSDGEETQYF

J: TRBJ2-3
D: TRBD2
V: TRBV7-2
size: .
DNA: TGTGCCAGCAGACTAGCGGGGGGTGGGGTGCAGTATTTT
CDR3: CASRLAGGGVQYF

J: TRBJ2-2
D: .
V: TRBV6-2/TRBV6-3
size: .
DNA: TGTGCCAGCAGTTATACTAGCCCGATCACCGGGGAGCTGTTTTTT
CDR3: CASSYTSPITGELFF

J: TRBJ2-1
D: .
V: TRBV24-1
size: .
DNA: TGTGCCACCAGTGATGTGAAGGGTTACAATGAGCAGTTCTTC
CDR3: CATSDVKGYNEQFF

J: TRBJ1-2
D: .
V: TRBV9
size: few
DNA: TGTGCCAGCAGCGTCGGACAGACACCAGGCTATGGCTACACCTTC
CDR3: CASSVGQTPGYGYTF

J: TRBJ2-5
D: TRBD2
V: TRBV12-3/TRBV12-4
size: .
DNA: TGTGCCAGCAGTTTAGGGCTAGCGGGGCTCCAAGAGACCCAGTACTTC
CDR3: CASSLGLAGLQETQYF

J: TRBJ2-5
D: .
V: TRBV9
size: many
DNA: TGTGCCAGCAGCGTAGGACAAAAGGAGACCCAGTACTTC
CDR3: CASSVGQKETQYF

J: TRBJ2-3
D: TRBD1
V: TRBV7-9
size: .
DNA: TGTTCCGGGACAGGGGGCACAGATACGCAGTATTTT
CDR3: CSGTGGTDTQYF

J: TRBJ1-1
D: TRBD1
V: TRBV5-6
size: .
DNA: TGTGCCAGCAGCTCCCGGACAGGATCGGCTTTCTTT
CDR3: CASSSRTGSAFF

J: TRBJ1-1
D: .
V: TRBV6-1
size: few
DNA: TGTGCCAGCTTCAGGAACACTGAAGCTTTCTTT
CDR3: CASFRNTEAFF

J: TRBJ2-3
D: TRBD2
V: TRBV5-1
size: many
DNA: TGTGCCAGCTCTTCGAGCGGGGGGGCAACAGATACGCAGTATTTT
CDR3: CASSSSGGATDTQYF

J: TRBJ2-3
D: TRBD1
V: TRBV20-1
size: .
DNA: TGCAGTGCTAGCCGCATCCCGGGACAGGGGACAGATACGCAGTATTTT
CDR3: CSASRIPGQGTDTQYF

J: TRBJ2-1
D: TRBD2
V: TRBV5-1
size: once
DNA: TGCGCCAGCAGCACGGACGGACTAGCGAGTAATGAGCAGTTCTTC
CDR3: CASSTDGLASNEQFF

J: TRBJ1-1
D: .
V: TRBV25-1
size: few
DNA: TGTGCCAGCAGTGACCCTCAGGGGAGGTACACTGAAGCTTTCTTT
CDR3: CASSDPQGRYTEAFF

J: TRBJ1-1
D: .
V: TRBV7-2
size: .
DNA: TGTGCCAGCAGCTTAGTAGGGGCGGTGAACACTGAAGCTTTCTTT
CDR3: CASSLVGAVNTEAFF

J: TRBJ2-1
D: TRBD1
V: TRBV5-4
size: .
DNA: TGTGCCAGCAGCTTGGGGCGACAGGGCCCGGGAAATGAACAGTTCTTC
CDR3: CASSLGRQGPGNEQFF

J: TRBJ1-1
D: .
V: TRBV7-9
size: few
DNA: TGTGCCAGCAGCTTATATTCTTGGGGGCGGGACACTGAAGCTTTCTTT
CDR3: CASSLYSWGRDTEAFF

J: TRBJ2-1
D: .
V: TRBV27
size: .
DNA: TGTGCCAGCAGTCCGACCCCGACTAGTTTGAATGGGAATGAGCAGTTCTTC
CDR3: CASSPTPTSLNGNEQFF

J: TRBJ1-1
D: TRBD1
V: TRBV7-2
size: few
DNA: TGTGCCAGCAGCTTTCAGGGGGCTAAGAACACTGAAGCTTTCTTT
CDR3: CASSFQGAKNTEAFF

J: TRBJ1-5
D: TRBD1
V: TRBV20-1
size: .
DNA: TGCAGTGCTAGAGCCGGGACAGGGGTGTTAGGTTCTCAGCCCCAGCATTTT
CDR3: CSARAGTGVLGSQPQHF

J: TRBJ2-7
D: .
V: TRBV2
size: .
DNA: TGTGCCAGCAGTGATATGACGGACATCTCCTACGAGCAGTACTTC
CDR3: CASSDMTDISYEQYF

J: TRBJ2-7
D: .
V: TRBV29-1
size: .
DNA: TGCAGCGTCCGGCTCGGCGAGCAGTACTTC
CDR3: CSVRLGEQYF

J: TRBJ2-2
D: TRBD1
V: TRBV28
size: .
DNA: TGTGCCAGCAGTTTACATGGGACAGCGAACACCGGGGAGCTGTTTTTT
CDR3: CASSLHGTANTGELFF

J: TRBJ2-5
D: .
V: TRBV3-1
size: .
DNA: TGTGCCAGCAGCCAAGATCGTGTGCAGCGGGAGACCCAGTACTTC
CDR3: CASSQDRVQRETQYF

J: TRBJ2-5
D: TRBD2
V: TRBV29-1
size: .
DNA: TGCAGCGTTGAAGGGGTTAGCGGGGAGTTAATAGAGACCCAGTACTTC
CDR3: CSVEGVSGELIETQYF

J: TRBJ1-6
D: TRBD1
V: TRBV20-1
size: few
DNA: TGCAGTGCTTCCTCGACAGGGAGAGGATATTCACCCCTCCACTTT
CDR3: CSASSTGRGYSPLHF

J: TRBJ1-2
D: .
V: TRBV7-2
size: .
DNA: TGTGCCAGCAGTTCGAACCTGGCGGGACTTAACTATGGCTACACCTTC
CDR3: CASSSNLAGLNYGYTF

J: TRBJ1-6
D: .
V: TRBV27
size: few
DNA: TGTGCCAGCAGTTTAATGTACTATAATTCACCCCTCCACTTT
CDR3: CASSLMYYNSPLHF

J: TRBJ2-3
D: TRBD2
V: TRBV4-3
size: .
DNA: TGCGCCAGCAGCCAAGATTCGACTAGCGGGAGGCCAGATACGCAGTATTTT
CDR3: CASSQDSTSGRPDTQYF

J: TRBJ2-3
D: TRBD2
V: TRBV6-5
size: .
DNA: TGTGCCAGCAGTTACTCACTAGCGGGGGGCTCAGATACGCAGTATTTT
CDR3: CASSYSLAGGSDTQYF

J: TRBJ2-7
D: .
V: TRBV6-1
size: few
DNA: TGTGCCACGACGTCGGGTCTTAGCTCCTACGAGCAGTACTTC
CDR3: CATTSGLSSYEQYF

J: TRBJ2-1
D: TRBD1
V: TRBV20-1
size: .
DNA: TGCAGTGCTAGTTTAGGACAGGGGTCTTGTGAGCAGTTCTTC
CDR3: CSASLGQGSCEQFF

J: TRBJ2-7
D: .
V: TRBV7-8
size: .
DNA: TGTGCCAGCAGCTTAGCTCAGGGAGACTACGAGCAGTACTTC
CDR3: CASSLAQGDYEQYF

J: TRBJ2-2
D: .
V: TRBV12-3/TRBV12-4
size: .
DNA: TGTGCCAGCAACGTTTTAGGTTACACCGGGGAGCTGTTTTTT
CDR3: CASNVLGYTGELFF

J: TRBJ1-1
D: TRBD1
V: TRBV6-6
size: .
DNA: TGTGCCAGCAGTTCGGGACAGCTCTACACTGAAGCTTTCTTT
CDR3: CASSSGQLYTEAFF

J: TRBJ1-2
D: .
V: TRBV12-3/TRBV12-4
size: .
DNA: TGTGCCAGCAGGACCACGGCAGCCTATGGCTACACCTTC
CDR3: CASRTTAAYGYTF

J: TRBJ1-2
D: TRBD1
V: TRBV2
size: few
DNA: TGTGCCAGCAGAGGGACAGGCTTGTATGGCTACACCTTC
CDR3: CASRGTGLYGYTF

J: TRBJ1-4
D: TRBD1
V: TRBV20-1
size: few
DNA: TGCAGTGCTCCTCAGGGGGCAGGTAATGAAAAACTGTTTTTT
CDR3: CSAPQGAGNEKLFF